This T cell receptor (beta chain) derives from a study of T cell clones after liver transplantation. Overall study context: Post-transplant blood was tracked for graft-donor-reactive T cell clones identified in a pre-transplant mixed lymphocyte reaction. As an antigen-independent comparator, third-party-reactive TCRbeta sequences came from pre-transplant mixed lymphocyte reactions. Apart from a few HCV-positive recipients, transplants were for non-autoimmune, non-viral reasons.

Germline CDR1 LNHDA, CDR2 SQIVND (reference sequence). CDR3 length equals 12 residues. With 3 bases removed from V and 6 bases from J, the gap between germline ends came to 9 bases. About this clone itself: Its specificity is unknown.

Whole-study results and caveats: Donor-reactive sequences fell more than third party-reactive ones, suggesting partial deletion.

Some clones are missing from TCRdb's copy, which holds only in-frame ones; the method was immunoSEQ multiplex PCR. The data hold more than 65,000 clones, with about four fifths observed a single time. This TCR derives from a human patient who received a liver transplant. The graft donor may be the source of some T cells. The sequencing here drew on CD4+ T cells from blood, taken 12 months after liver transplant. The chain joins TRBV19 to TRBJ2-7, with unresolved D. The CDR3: CASSIMFGEQYF. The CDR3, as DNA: TGTGCCAGTAGTATTATGTTCGGCGAGCAGTACTTC. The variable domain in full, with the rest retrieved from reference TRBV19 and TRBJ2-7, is DGGITQSPKYLFRKEGQNVTLSCEQNLNHDAMYWYRQDPGQGLRLIYYSQIVNDFQKGDIAEGYSVSREKKESFPLTVTSAQKNPTAFYLCASSIMFGEQYFGPGTRLTVT.